This record covers a single T cell receptor beta chain. The antigen this receptor binds is unknown. There are no base qualities to consult, and no much larger clone falls within one base. This entry belongs to a study of identical twins (dated by TCRdb to 2016 to 2018). For context, the study as a whole: TCR alpha and beta repertoires from monozygotic twins, unrelated adults of various ages and cord blood were deep-sequenced to test whether fetal clonotypes persist. To rule out contamination, replicate twin experiments were performed at different times with different library preparation protocols. Findings and caveats that apply to the study as a whole: Because the same donors could not be followed over many years, conclusions were based on cross-sectional statistical analysis. Abundant cord blood beta clonotypes had fewer insertions, young adult naive repertoires showed a similar but weaker trend, and memory repertoires showed no such trend. The excess sharing between twins in beta out-of-frame sequences was weaker because fewer shared sequences reduced the signal-to-noise ratio. Zero-insertion analyses could be partly confounded by invariant T cells such as MAIT and iNKT, although diverse VJ usage argued against such confounding for most clonotypes. Out-of-frame TCR alpha sequences shared between twins showed an excess of low generation-probability sequences compared with coincidental sharing between unrelated individuals. In monozygotic twins, out-of-frame TCR alpha sharing was systematically underestimated by recombination models, although the models agreed with sharing between unrelated individuals.

Library preparation employed 5' RACE. TCRdb lists the instrument as Illumina HiSeq 2000. A universal primer binding site was added through template switching, and the final cDNA carried a unique molecular identifier so that TCR cDNA molecules could be counted accurately. First-strand cDNA for TCR alpha and beta chains was synthesized from specific primers in the conserved constant-segment region. To control for contamination, every cDNA library was double barcoded, receiving both a SMART-Mk sample barcode and Illumina barcodes. TruSeq adapter sequences, together with Illumina sample barcodes, were added in two successive PCR steps. TCR alpha and beta cDNA libraries were sequenced on the Illumina HiSeq platform with custom primers. On the study's bioinformatics: MiGEC was used to process raw reads and extract unique molecular identifiers, and MiXCR was used to find CDR3 positions. For each individual, recombination models were inferred using an EM algorithm with the repgenHMM and IGoR tools. Shared clonotypes were analyzed with the tcR package in R, and sharing was normalized by the product of cloneset sizes. To study raw recombination free of thymic and clonal selection effects, out-of-frame nonproductive sequences were analyzed. In-frame beta chains were kept once TCRdb had trimmed the public reads at Q25 with fastp and called clones with MiXCR. Every CDR3 protein is listed once, alongside the most common genes and DNA of its rows. The V and J calls and clone size come from TCRdb's table, not from the authors' own analysis. Counted in this sample were hundreds of thousands of distinct CDR3 sequences; 21% of them appeared once. The top ten constitute 4% to 5.5% of the sample.

Every donor was a healthy Caucasian. Three pairs of female monozygotic twins, all aged roughly 18 to 29 years, were included in the twin cohort. RNA for TCR libraries was isolated from peripheral blood mononuclear cells. V is cut by 2 bases and J by 2 bases, and the space between the germline ends is 9 bases. The CDR3, cysteine through phenylalanine, is 15 amino acids long. The entry retains the CDR3 DNA only, 45 bases that are in frame from base 1. CDR1 and CDR2, per the germline V gene, are MNHNS and SASEGT. This same sample was also part of a study on T cells expressing NK-cell markers. The second study's authors report: Three sorted T-cell subsets (CD3+CD56+NKG2C+, CD3+CD56+NKG2C- and CD3+CD56-NKG2C+) from under 10 donors had their TCR beta-chain repertoires profiled. Among the eight sequenced donors, seven were HCMV-seropositive and one was HCMV-seronegative. In several experiments an anti-gammadeltaTCR antibody was added to restrict sorting to alphabetaTCR-expressing T cells. In six donors, the dominant CD3+CD56+NKG2C+ clonotypes were found to rank among the top 10 CD8+ clonotypes and to make up roughly 1.0-7.5% of CD8+ T cells. Those dominant clonotypes were again the most abundant among CD3+CD56-NKG2C+ cells in a handful of donors, at roughly 28.3-60.1%. It remained unclear whether the expanded NKG2C-expressing T cell clones were specific for HCMV antigens. All eight donors whose samples were sequenced were randomly selected healthy volunteers, three of them men and five women. HCMV-specific IgG was detected in serum with a commercial ELISA kit to determine HCMV serostatus. For several donors, bulk peripheral blood T-cell repertoires were additionally sequenced from unsorted PBMC. Reads were demultiplexed and grouped by UMI with MIGEC, and clonotypes were assembled and quantified with MiTCR. To remove erroneous sequences, TCR cDNA sequences were retained only when supported by two or more reads. The tcR package was used for downstream repertoire analysis, and clonotypes were matched between fractions using CDR3 nucleotide sequence together with V segment. VDJmatch was used to annotate antigen specificity against VDJdb, with one amino acid substitution in CDR3 allowed.

The chain is assembled from TRBV6-1 and TRBJ2-2, with an unclear D gene assignment. The receptor was derived from a woman aged 18-35 years in good health. Source material: PBMCs. The nucleotides are TGTGCCAGCAGTGAAAGGTCCAGAAACACCGGGGAGCTGTTTTTT. Its protein is CASSERSRNTGELFF.